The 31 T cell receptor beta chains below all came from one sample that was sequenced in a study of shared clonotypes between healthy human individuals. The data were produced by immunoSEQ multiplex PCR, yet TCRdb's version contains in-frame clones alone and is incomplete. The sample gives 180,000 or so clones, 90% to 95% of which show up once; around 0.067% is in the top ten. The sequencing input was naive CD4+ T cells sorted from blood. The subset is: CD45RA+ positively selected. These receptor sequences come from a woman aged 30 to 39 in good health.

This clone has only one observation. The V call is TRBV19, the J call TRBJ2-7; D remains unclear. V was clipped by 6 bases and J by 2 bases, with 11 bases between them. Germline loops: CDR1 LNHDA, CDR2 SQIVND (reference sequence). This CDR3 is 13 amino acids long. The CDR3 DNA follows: TGTGCCAGTAGCCTAGGGATTCCCTACGAGCAGTACTTC. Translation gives CASSLGIPYEQYF.

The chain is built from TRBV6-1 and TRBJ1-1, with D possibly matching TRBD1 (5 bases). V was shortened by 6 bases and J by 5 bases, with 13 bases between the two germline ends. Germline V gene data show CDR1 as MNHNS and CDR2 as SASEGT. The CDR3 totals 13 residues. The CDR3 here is CASRGLVVTEAFF. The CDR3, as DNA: TGTGCCAGCAGGGGACTGGTAGTTACTGAAGCTTTCTTT.

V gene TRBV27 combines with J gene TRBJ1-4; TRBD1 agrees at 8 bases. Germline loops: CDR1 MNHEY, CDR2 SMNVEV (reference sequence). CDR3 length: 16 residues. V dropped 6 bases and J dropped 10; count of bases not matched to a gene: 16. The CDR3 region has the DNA TGTGCCAGCAGCCCGAACGTCGGTACCGGACAGGGAAAACTGTTTTTT. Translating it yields CASSPNVGTGQGKLFF.

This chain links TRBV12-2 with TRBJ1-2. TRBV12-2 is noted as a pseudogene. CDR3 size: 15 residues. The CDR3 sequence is CASRSQEGDPYGYTF. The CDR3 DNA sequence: TGTGCAAGTCGCTCCCAGGAAGGGGACCCCTATGGCTACACCTTC.

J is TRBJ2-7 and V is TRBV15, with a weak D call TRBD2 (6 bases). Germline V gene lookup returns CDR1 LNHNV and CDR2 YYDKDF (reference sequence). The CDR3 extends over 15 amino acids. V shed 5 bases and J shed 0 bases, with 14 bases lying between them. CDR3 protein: CATSRWGRSSYEQYF. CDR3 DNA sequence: TGTGCCACCAGCCGATGGGGGAGGAGCTCCTACGAGCAGTACTTC.

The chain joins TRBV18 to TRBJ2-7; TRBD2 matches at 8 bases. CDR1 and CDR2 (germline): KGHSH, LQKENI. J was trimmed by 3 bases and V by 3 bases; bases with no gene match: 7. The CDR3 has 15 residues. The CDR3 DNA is TGTGCCAGCTCACCCTCAGCGGGAGTTAACTACGAGCAGTACTTC. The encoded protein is CASSPSAGVNYEQYF.

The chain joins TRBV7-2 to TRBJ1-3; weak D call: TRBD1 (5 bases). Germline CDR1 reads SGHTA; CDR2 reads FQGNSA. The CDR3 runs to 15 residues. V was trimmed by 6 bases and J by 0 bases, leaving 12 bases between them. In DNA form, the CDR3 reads TGTGCCAGCAGGGACACCCGAAGCTCTGGAAACACCATATATTTT. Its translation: CASRDTRSSGNTIYF.

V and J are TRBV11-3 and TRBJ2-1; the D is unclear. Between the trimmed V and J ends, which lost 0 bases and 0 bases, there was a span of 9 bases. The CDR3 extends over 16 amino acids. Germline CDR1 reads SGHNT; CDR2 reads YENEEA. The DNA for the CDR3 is TGTGCCAGCAGCTTAGAGAGGTTGAGCTCCTACAATGAGCAGTTCTTC. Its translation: CASSLERLSSYNEQFF.

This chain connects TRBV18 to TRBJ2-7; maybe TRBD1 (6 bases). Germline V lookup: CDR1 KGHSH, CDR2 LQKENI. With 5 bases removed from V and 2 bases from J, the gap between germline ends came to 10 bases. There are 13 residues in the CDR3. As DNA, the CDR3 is TGTGCCAGCTCAAGGACAGAAACCTACGAGCAGTACTTC. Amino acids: CASSRTETYEQYF.

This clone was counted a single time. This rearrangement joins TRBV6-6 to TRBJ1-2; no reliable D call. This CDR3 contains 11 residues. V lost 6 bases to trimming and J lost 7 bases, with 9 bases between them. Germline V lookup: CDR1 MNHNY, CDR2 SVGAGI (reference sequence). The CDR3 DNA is TGTGCCAGCAGGGACTCCAGTGGCTACACCTTC. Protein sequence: CASRDSSGYTF.

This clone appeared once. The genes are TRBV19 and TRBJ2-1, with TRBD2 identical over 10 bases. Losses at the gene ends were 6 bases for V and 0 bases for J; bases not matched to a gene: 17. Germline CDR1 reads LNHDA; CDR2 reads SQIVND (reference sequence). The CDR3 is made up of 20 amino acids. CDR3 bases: TGTGCCAGTAGCGTGCGGCTAGCGGGAGTCCAGCGAGGCTCCTACAATGAGCAGTTCTTC. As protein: CASSVRLAGVQRGSYNEQFF.

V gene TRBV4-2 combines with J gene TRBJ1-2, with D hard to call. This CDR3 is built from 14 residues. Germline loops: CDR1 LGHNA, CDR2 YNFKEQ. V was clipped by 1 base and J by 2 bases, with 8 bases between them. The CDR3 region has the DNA TGTGCCAGCAGCCAAGTTTTGGAAAACTATGGCTACACCTTC. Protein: CASSQVLENYGYTF.

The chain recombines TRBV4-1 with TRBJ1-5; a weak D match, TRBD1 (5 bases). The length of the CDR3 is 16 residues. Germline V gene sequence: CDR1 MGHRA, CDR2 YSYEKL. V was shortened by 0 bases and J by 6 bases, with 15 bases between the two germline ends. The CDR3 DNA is TGCGCCAGCAGCCAAGAGAGGTACGGGGGAGGTCAGCCCCAGCATTTT. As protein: CASSQERYGGGQPQHF.

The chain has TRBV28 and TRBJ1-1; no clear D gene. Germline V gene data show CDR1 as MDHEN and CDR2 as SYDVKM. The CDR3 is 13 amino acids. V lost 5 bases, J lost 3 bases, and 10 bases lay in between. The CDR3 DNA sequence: TGTGCCAGCAGTCCCTCCGTTGACACTGAAGCTTTCTTT. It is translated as CASSPSVDTEAFF.

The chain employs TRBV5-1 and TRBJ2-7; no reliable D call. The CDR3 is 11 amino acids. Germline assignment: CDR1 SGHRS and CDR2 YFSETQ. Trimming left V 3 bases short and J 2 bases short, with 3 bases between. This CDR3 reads CASSSTYEQYF. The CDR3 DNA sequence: TGCGCCAGCAGCTCGACCTACGAGCAGTACTTC.

Here the CDR3 reads CSAGQVNTEAFF. CDR3 DNA sequence: TGCAGCGCTGGACAGGTGAACACTGAAGCTTTCTTT. This chain connects TRBV29-1 to TRBJ1-1; 7 nucleotides agree with TRBD1. Germline-derived CDR1 and CDR2 are SQVTM and ANQGSEA. This CDR3 has 12 amino acids. V lost 7 bases to trimming and J lost 0 bases; unmatched junction nucleotides: 2.

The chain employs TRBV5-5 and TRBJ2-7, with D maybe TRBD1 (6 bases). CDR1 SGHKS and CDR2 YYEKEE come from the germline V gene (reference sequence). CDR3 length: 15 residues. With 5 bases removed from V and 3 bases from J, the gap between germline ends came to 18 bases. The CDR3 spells CASRRSGVLNYEQYF. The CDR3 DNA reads TGTGCCAGCAGACGATCAGGGGTTTTAAACTACGAGCAGTACTTC.

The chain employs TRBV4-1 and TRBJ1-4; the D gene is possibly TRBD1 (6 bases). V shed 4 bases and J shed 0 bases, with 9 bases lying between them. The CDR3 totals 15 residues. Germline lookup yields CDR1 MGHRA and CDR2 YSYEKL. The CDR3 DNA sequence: TGCGCCAGCAGCCCTCGGACAGCAACTAATGAAAAACTGTTTTTT. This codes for CASSPRTATNEKLFF.

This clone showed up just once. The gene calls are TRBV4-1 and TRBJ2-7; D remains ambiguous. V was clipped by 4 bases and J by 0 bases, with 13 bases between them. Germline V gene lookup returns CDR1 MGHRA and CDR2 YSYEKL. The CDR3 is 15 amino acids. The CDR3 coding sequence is TGCGCCAGCAGCCCGAGCCAGGCACCCTCCTACGAGCAGTACTTC. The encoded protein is CASSPSQAPSYEQYF.

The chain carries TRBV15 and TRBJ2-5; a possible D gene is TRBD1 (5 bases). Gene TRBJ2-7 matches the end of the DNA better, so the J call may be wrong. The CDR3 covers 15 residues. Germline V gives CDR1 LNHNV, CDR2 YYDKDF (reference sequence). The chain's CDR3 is CATSRNAGHNYEQYF. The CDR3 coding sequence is TGTGCCACCAGCAGAAACGCCGGACACAACTACGAGCAGTACTTC.

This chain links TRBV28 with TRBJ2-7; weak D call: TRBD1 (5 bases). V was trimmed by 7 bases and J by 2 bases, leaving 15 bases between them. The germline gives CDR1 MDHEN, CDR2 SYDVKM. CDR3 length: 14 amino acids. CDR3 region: CASKIRVSTYEQYF. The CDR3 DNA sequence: TGTGCCAGCAAAATCAGGGTATCGACCTACGAGCAGTACTTC.

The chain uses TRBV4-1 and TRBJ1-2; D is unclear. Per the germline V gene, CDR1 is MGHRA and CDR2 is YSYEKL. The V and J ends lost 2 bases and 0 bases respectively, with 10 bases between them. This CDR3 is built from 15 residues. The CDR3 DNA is TGCGCCAGCAGCCAACGGCTCATCTCTAACTATGGCTACACCTTC. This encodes CASSQRLISNYGYTF.

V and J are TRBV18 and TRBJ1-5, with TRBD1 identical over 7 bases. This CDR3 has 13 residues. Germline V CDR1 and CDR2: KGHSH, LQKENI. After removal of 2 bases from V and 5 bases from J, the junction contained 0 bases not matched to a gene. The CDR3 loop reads CASSPGTDQPQHF. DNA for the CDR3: TGTGCCAGCTCACCAGGGACAGATCAGCCCCAGCATTTT.

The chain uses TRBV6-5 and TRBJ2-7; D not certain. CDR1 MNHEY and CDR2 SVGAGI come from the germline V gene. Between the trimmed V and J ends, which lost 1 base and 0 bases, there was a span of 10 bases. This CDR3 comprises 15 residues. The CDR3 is CASSYFPLPSYEQYF. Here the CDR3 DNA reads TGTGCCAGCAGTTACTTCCCCCTCCCCTCCTACGAGCAGTACTTC.

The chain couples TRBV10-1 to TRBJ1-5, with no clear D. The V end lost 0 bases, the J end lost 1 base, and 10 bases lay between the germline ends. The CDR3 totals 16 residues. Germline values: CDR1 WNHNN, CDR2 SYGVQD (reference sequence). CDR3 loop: CASSESCKLSNQPQHF. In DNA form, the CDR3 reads TGCGCCAGCAGTGAGTCCTGCAAACTAAGCAATCAGCCCCAGCATTTT.

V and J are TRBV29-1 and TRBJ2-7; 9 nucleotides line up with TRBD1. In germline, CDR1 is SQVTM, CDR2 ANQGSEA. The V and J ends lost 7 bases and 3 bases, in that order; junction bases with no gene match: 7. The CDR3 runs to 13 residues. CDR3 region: CSAQTGGGYEQYF. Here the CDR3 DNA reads TGCAGCGCACAGACAGGGGGAGGCTACGAGCAGTACTTC.

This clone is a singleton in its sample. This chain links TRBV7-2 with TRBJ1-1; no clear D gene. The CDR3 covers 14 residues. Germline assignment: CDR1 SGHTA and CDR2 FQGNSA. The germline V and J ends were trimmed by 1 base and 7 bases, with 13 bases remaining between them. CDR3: CASSLVGGISEAFF. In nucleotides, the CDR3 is TGTGCCAGCAGCTTAGTAGGTGGGATTAGTGAAGCTTTCTTT.

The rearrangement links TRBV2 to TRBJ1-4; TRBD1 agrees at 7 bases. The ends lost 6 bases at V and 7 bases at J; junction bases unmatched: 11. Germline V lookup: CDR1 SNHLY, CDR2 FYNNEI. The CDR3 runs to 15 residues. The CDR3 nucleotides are TGTGCCAGCAGGGGACAGCAAGGAAGACTTGAAAAACTGTTTTTT. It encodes CASRGQQGRLEKLFF.

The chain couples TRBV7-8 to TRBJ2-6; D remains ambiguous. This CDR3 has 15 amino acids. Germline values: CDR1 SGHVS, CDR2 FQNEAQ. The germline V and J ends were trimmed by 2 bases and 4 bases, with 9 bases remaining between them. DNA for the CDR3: TGTGCCAGCAGCTTAAGAAGATCCGGGGCCAACGTCCTGACTTTC. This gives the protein CASSLRRSGANVLTF. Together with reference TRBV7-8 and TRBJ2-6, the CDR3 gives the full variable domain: GAGVSQSPRYKVAKRGQDVALRCDPISGHVSLFWYQQALGQGPEFLTYFQNEAQLDKSGLPSDRFFAERPEGSVSTLKIQRTQQEDSAVYLCASSLRRSGANVLTFGAGSRLTVL.

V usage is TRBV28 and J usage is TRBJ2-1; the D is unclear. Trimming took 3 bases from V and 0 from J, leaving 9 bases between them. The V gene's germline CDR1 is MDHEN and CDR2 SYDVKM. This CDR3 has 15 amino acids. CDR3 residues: CASSFWRSSYNEQFF. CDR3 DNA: TGTGCCAGCAGTTTCTGGCGGAGCTCCTACAATGAGCAGTTCTTC. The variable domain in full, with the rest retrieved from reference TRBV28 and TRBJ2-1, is DVKVTQSSRYLVKRTGEKVFLECVQDMDHENMFWYRQDPGLGLRLIYFSYDVKMKEKGDIPEGYSVSREKKERFSLILESASTNQTSMYLCASSFWRSSYNEQFFGPGTRLTVL.

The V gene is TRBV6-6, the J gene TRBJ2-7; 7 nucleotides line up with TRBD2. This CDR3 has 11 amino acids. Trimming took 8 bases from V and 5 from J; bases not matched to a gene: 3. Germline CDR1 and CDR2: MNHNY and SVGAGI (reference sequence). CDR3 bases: TGTGCCAGCTCGAGCGGGAACGAGCAGTACTTC. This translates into CASSSGNEQYF.